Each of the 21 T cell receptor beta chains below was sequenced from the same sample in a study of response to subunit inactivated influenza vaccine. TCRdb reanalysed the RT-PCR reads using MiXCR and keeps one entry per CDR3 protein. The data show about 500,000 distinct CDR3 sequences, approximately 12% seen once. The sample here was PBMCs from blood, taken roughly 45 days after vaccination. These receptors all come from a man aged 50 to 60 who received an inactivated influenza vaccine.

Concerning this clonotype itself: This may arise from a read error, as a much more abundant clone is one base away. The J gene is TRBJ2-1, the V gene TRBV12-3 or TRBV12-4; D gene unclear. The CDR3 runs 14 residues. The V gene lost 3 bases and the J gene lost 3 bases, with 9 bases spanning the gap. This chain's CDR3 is CASSFEFHYNEQFF. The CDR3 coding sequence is TGTGCCAGCAGTTTCGAATTCCACTACAATGAGCAGTTCTTC.

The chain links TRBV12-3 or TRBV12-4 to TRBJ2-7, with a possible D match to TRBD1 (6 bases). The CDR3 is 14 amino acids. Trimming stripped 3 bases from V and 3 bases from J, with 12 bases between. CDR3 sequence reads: CASSLAGAVYEQYF. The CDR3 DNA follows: TGTGCCAGCAGTTTGGCAGGGGCCGTCTACGAGCAGTACTTC.

CDR3 coding DNA: TGTGCCCTCGCCCAAGGGACAGGGGGTTTGGCGGATTGGTACACTGAAGCTTTCTTT. Protein sequence: CALAQGTGGLADWYTEAFF. The V and J genes are TRBV28 and TRBJ1-1; 11 positions agree with TRBD1. The CDR3 has 19 residues. V was clipped by 11 bases and J by 3 bases; unmatched bases: 23. CDR1 and CDR2 (germline): MDHEN, SYDVKM.

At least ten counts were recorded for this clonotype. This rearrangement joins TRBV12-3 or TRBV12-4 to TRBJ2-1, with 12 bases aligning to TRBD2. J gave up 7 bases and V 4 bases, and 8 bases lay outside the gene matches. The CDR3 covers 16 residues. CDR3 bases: TGTGCCAGCAGTTCCCAACTAGCGGGAGGAATGAATGAGCAGTTCTTC. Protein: CASSSQLAGGMNEQFF.

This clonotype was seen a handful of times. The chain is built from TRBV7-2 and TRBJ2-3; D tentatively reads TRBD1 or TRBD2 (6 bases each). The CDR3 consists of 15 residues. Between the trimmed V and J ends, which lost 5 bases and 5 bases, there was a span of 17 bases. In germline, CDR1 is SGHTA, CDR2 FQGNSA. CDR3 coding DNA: TGTGCCAGCAGCCCCGTGGGGGGCAGGCGAGATACGCAGTATTTT. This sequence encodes CASSPVGGRRDTQYF. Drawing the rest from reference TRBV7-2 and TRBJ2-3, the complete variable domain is GAGVSQSPSNKVTEKGKDVELRCDPISGHTALYWYRQSLGQGLEFLIYFQGNSAPDKSGLPSDRFSAERTGGSVSTLTIQRTQQEDSAVYLCASSPVGGRRDTQYFGPGTRLTVL.

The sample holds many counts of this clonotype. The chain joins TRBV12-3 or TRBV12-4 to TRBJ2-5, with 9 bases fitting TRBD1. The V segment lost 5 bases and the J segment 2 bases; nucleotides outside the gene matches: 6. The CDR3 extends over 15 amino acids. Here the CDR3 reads CASSRDRATQETQYF. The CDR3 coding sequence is TGTGCCAGCAGTAGGGACAGGGCGACACAAGAGACCCAGTACTTC.

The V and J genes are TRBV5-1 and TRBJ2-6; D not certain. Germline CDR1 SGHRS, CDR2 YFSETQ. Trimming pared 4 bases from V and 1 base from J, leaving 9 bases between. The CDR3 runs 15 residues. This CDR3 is CASSPPESGANVLTF. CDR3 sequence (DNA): TGCGCCAGCAGCCCGCCAGAATCTGGGGCCAACGTCCTGACTTTC.

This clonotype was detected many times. The CDR3 DNA follows: TGTGCCAGCAATCGTGCCGGGACTAGCCGATACAATGAGCAGTTCTTC. Residues: CASNRAGTSRYNEQFF. The chain couples TRBV7-8 to TRBJ2-1, with 9 bases lining up with TRBD2. The CDR3 has 16 residues. Germline CDR1 is SGHVS and CDR2 is FQNEAQ. The V gene end was trimmed by 7 bases and the J gene end by 4 bases; junction bases not matched to a gene: 11.

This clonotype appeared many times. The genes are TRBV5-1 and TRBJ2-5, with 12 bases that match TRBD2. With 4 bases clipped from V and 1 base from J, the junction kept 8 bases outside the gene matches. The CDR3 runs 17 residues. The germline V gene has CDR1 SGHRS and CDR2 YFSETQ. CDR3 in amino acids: CASSPQLAGGSQETQYF. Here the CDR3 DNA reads TGCGCCAGCAGCCCACAACTAGCGGGAGGCTCCCAAGAGACCCAGTACTTC.

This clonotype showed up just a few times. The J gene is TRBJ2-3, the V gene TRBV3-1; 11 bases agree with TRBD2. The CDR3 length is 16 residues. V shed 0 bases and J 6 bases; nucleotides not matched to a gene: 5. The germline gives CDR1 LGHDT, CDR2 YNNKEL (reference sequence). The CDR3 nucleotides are TGTGCCAGCAGCCAAGACCTAGCGGGGGGTTGGGATACGCAGTATTTT. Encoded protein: CASSQDLAGGWDTQYF.

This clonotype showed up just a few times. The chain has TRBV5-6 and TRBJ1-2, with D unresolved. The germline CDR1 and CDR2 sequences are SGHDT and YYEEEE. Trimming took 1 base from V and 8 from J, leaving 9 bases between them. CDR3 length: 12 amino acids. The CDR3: CASSLSWQGYTF. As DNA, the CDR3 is TGTGCCAGCAGCTTGAGCTGGCAAGGCTACACCTTC.

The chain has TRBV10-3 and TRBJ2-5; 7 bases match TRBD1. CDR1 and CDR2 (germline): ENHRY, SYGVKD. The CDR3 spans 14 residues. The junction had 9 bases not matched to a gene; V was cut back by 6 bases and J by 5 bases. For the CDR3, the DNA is TGTGCCATCAGCCGTAGACAGGGTCAGGAGACCCAGTACTTC. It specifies CAISRRQGQETQYF.

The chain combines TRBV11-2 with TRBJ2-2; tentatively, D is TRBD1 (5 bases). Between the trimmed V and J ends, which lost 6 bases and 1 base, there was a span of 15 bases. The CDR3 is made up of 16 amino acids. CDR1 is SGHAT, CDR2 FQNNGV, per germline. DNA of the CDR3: TGTGCCAGCAGAATACTGGGGCGGAAGAACACCGGGGAGCTGTTTTTT. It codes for CASRILGRKNTGELFF.

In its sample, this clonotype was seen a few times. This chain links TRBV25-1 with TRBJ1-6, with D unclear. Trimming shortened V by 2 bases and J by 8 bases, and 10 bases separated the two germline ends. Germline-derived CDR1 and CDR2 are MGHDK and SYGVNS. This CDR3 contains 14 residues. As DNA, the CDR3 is TGTGCCAGCAGTGAACAGCCTTCACATTCACCCCTCCACTTT. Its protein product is CASSEQPSHSPLHF.

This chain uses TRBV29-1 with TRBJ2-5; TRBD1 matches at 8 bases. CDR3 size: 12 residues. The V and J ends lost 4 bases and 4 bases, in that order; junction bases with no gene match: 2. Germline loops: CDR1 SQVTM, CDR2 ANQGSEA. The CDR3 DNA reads TGCAGCGTTGCAGGGGGCGGAGAGACCCAGTACTTC. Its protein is CSVAGGGETQYF. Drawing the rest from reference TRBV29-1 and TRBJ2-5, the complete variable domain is SAVISQKPSRDICQRGTSLTIQCQVDSQVTMMFWYRQQPGQSLTLIATANQGSEATYESGFVIDKFPISRPNLTFSTLTVSNMSPEDSSIYLCSVAGGGETQYFGPGTRLLVL.

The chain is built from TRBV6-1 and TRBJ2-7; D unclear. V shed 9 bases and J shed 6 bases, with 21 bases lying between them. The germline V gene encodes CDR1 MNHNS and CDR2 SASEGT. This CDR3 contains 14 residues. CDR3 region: CASSDWMSRGEQYF. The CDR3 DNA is TGTGCCAGTTCAGACTGGATGTCTAGAGGCGAGCAGTACTTC.

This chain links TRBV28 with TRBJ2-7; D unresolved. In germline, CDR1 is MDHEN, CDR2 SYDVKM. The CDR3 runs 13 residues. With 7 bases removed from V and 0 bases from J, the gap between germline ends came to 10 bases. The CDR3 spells CASTGPHSYEQYF. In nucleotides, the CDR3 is TGTGCCAGCACTGGACCCCACTCCTACGAGCAGTACTTC.

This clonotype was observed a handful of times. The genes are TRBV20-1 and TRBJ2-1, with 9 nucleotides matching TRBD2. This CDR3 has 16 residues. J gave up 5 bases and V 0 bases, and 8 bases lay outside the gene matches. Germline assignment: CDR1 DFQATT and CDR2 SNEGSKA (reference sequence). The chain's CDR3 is CSARDASGEMNNEQFF. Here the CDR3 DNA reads TGCAGTGCTAGAGACGCTAGCGGGGAGATGAACAATGAGCAGTTCTTC.

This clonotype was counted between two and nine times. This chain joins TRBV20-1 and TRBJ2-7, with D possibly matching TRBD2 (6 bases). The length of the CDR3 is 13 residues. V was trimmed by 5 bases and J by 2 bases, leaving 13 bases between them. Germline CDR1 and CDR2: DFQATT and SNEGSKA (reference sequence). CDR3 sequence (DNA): TGCAGTGCTTCTAGCGTCCTAACCTACGAGCAGTACTTC. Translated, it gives CSASSVLTYEQYF.

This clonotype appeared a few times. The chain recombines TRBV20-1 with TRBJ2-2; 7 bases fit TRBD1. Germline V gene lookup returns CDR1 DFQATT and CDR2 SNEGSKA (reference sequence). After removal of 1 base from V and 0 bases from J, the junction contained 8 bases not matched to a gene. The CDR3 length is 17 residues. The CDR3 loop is CSARGTGAFANTGELFF. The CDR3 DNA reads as TGCAGTGCTAGAGGCACAGGGGCGTTCGCGAACACCGGGGAGCTGTTTTTT.

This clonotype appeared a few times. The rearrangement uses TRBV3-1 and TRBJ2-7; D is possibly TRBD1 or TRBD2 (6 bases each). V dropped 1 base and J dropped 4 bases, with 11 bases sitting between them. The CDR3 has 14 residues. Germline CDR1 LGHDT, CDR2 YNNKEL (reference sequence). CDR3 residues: CASSQGGARYEQYF. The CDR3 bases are TGTGCCAGCAGCCAAGGGGGGGCACGGTACGAGCAGTACTTC.